One sample yielded the 32 T cell receptor beta chains listed below, sequenced in a study of CD8 T cells in ankylosing spondylitis. TCRdb re-analysed the 5' RACE reads in MiXCR, keeping a single row per CDR3 protein. Of 210,000 or so distinct CDR3 sequences in the sample, 20% to 30% were seen once. The sequencing input was blood, either unsorted or a sorted T cell fraction (not recorded which). The receptors derive from a male donor with ankylosing spondylitis or in good health (not recorded which).

The rearrangement joins TRBV20-1 to TRBJ2-7; 10 bases are shared with TRBD2. Trimming at V came to 0 bases and at J to 5 bases, leaving 7 bases not matched to a gene. Germline V gene data show CDR1 as DFQATT and CDR2 as SNEGSKA (reference sequence). CDR3 length: 15 amino acids. The DNA for the CDR3 is TGCAGTGCTAGAGATCCCCTAGCGGGAGCCGACGAGCAGTACTTC. It codes for CSARDPLAGADEQYF.

This clonotype was seen ten or more times. This chain uses TRBV24-1 with TRBJ2-5; possibly TRBD2 for D (5 bases). The germline V and J ends were trimmed by 6 bases and 5 bases, with 12 bases remaining between them. The CDR3 is 13 residues long. CDR1 is KGHDR, CDR2 SFDVKD, per germline. CDR3 nucleotide sequence: TGTGCCACCAGTAGTAAGGGCGGGGAGACCCAGTACTTC. Translating it yields CATSSKGGETQYF.

The chain has TRBV20-1 and TRBJ2-7, with 10 bases matching TRBD2. This CDR3 has 16 amino acids. The germline gives CDR1 DFQATT, CDR2 SNEGSKA (reference sequence). V trimming: 5 bases; J trimming: 4 bases; junction bases outside the gene matches: 14. CDR3 DNA: TGCAGTGCTCATACCGCGTCTCTAGCGGGAGTATACGAGCAGTACTTC. Translation: CSAHTASLAGVYEQYF.

Only a few counts were recorded for this clonotype. V is TRBV29-1 and J is TRBJ2-5; D possibly corresponds to TRBD1 (6 bases). V was trimmed by 4 bases and J by 2 bases, leaving 11 bases between them. The CDR3 has 13 amino acids. CDR1 and CDR2 from the germline V gene are SQVTM and ANQGSEA. As DNA, the CDR3 is TGCAGCGTTGTCTCCAGGGGTCAAGAGACCCAGTACTTC. Encoded protein: CSVVSRGQETQYF.

As to this clonotype: The junction does not match germline at one end; this may be a read error. V usage is TRBV3-1 and J usage is TRBJ2-3, with a possible D match to TRBD2 (6 bases). The germline V gene has CDR1 LGHDT and CDR2 YNNKEL (reference sequence). The CDR3 loop spans 15 amino acids. The CDR3 coding sequence is TGTGCCAGCTGCCAATTAGCGGAGCCCCAGGATACGCAGTATTTT. As protein: CASCQLAEPQDTQYF.

This clonotype was recorded a few times. The chain links TRBV6-1 to TRBJ1-5; 10 bases agree with TRBD1. This CDR3 has 15 residues. Germline CDR1 MNHNS, CDR2 SASEGT. V was pared by 5 bases and J by 5 bases, with 6 bases of the junction left unmatched. CDR3 coding DNA: TGTGCCAGCAGTCCCCGGGACAGGGGCTATCAGCCCCAGCATTTT. This codes for CASSPRDRGYQPQHF.

This clonotype was seen many times. The chain joins TRBV11-2 to TRBJ2-4, with 14 bases identical to TRBD2. CDR1 is SGHAT and CDR2 is FQNNGV in the germline V gene. This CDR3 contains 19 residues. V lost 4 bases and J lost 6; bases outside the gene matches: 14. The CDR3: CASSSEGTSGRVVRNIQYF. For the CDR3, the DNA is TGTGCCAGCAGCTCCGAAGGGACTAGCGGGAGAGTGGTTAGAAACATTCAGTACTTC. Full variable domain (outside the CDR3, taken from reference TRBV11-2 and TRBJ2-4): EAGVAQSPRYKIIEKRQSVAFWCNPISGHATLYWYQQILGQGPKLLIQFQNNGVVDDSQLPKDRFSAERLKGVDSTLKIQPAKLEDSAVYLCASSSEGTSGRVVRNIQYFGAGTRLSVL.

This clonotype came up many times. The chain combines TRBV7-9 with TRBJ2-1; 10 nucleotides align to TRBD2. From germline, CDR1 is SEHNR and CDR2 FQNEAQ (reference sequence). V trimming: 3 bases; J trimming: 14 bases; junction bases outside the gene matches: 10. This CDR3 is built from 14 residues. The DNA of the CDR3 is TGTGCCAGCAGCTTCTCGACTAGCGGGCCCTCAGAGTTCTTC. This gives the protein CASSFSTSGPSEFF.

This clonotype was seen repeatedly, ten times or more. V usage is TRBV12-3 or TRBV12-4 and J usage is TRBJ2-5; D remains unclear. V was cut by 5 bases and J by 4 bases, with 5 bases left in between. This CDR3 has 11 residues. DNA of the CDR3: TGTGCCAGCAGTGGCCCAGAGACCCAGTACTTC. Its protein is CASSGPETQYF.

This clonotype occurred once. This chain uses TRBV20-1 with TRBJ2-1, with D perhaps matching TRBD2 (6 bases). The V end was cut by 5 bases, the J end by 7 bases, with 24 bases between. The length of the CDR3 is 16 residues. The V gene's germline CDR1 is DFQATT and CDR2 SNEGSKA (reference sequence). CDR3 in amino acids: CSAFSRRGTPNNEQFF. The CDR3 nucleotides are TGCAGTGCTTTTAGCCGCCGCGGGACTCCAAATAATGAGCAGTTCTTC.

Ten or more counts support this clonotype. J is TRBJ2-3 and V is TRBV5-1; 7 positions agree with TRBD1. The CDR3 runs 15 residues. J gave up 4 bases and V 2 bases, and 7 bases lay outside the gene matches. CDR1 and CDR2 (germline): SGHRS, YFSETQ. The CDR3 DNA reads TGCGCCAGCAGCTTAGACAGGGCAATCCCAGATACGCAGTATTTT. Protein: CASSLDRAIPDTQYF.

The chain carries TRBV20-1 and TRBJ2-7; 7 bases agree with TRBD1. Germline CDR1 and CDR2: DFQATT and SNEGSKA (reference sequence). The CDR3 is made up of 14 amino acids. With 3 bases clipped from V and 6 bases from J, the junction kept 11 bases outside the gene matches. The CDR3 region has the DNA TGCAGTGCTAGCCCCATAAGAGACAGGGCCGAGCAGTACTTC. This sequence encodes CSASPIRDRAEQYF.

This clonotype has at least ten counts. V gene TRBV3-1 combines with J gene TRBJ2-7; TRBD1 aligns across 8 bases. Germline V gene data show CDR1 as LGHDT and CDR2 as YNNKEL (reference sequence). The V gene end was trimmed by 0 bases and the J gene end by 4 bases; junction bases not matched to a gene: 11. The CDR3 covers 17 residues. The CDR3 sequence: CASSQESQGARRYEQYF. CDR3 bases: TGTGCCAGCAGCCAAGAGTCTCAGGGGGCTCGTCGGTACGAGCAGTACTTC.

This clonotype has a handful of counts. The J gene is TRBJ2-7, the V gene TRBV6-1; D not certain. Germline lookup yields CDR1 MNHNS and CDR2 SASEGT. This CDR3 is 13 amino acids long. The germline V and J ends were trimmed by 5 bases and 0 bases, with 8 bases remaining between them. The CDR3 bases are TGTGCCAGCAGTAGGAGAGACTCCTACGAGCAGTACTTC. It encodes CASSRRDSYEQYF.

This clonotype has a handful of counts. V and J are TRBV20-1 and TRBJ1-1; unclear D gene. Trimming pared 6 bases from V and 4 bases from J, leaving 12 bases between. There are 12 residues in the CDR3. CDR1 is DFQATT and CDR2 is SNEGSKA in the germline V gene (reference sequence). As DNA, the CDR3 is TGCAGTGCGCCGAAACTGGGCACTGAAGCTTTCTTT. This gives the protein CSAPKLGTEAFF.

The chain combines TRBV29-1 with TRBJ2-7; D may match TRBD1 or TRBD2 (7 bases each). V was pared by 1 base and J by 5 bases, with 12 bases between. Germline CDR1 SQVTM, CDR2 ANQGSEA. This CDR3 has 13 amino acids. CDR3 coding DNA: TGCAGCGTTGAAGGCAGGGGGGGCAACGAGCAGTACTTC. Its translation is CSVEGRGGNEQYF.

The rearrangement joins TRBV20-1 to TRBJ2-7, with 10 nucleotides matching TRBD1. CDR1 DFQATT and CDR2 SNEGSKA come from the germline V gene (reference sequence). CDR3 length: 14 amino acids. V shed 0 bases, J shed 6 bases, and the junction held 5 bases outside the gene matches. The CDR3 spells CSARDGTGVSEQYF. CDR3 bases: TGCAGTGCTAGAGATGGGACAGGGGTTTCCGAGCAGTACTTC.

This clonotype was counted between two and nine times. The gene calls are TRBV9 and TRBJ2-2; 12 bases map to TRBD2. The V segment lost 0 bases and the J segment 1 base; nucleotides outside the gene matches: 7. This CDR3 is 19 amino acids long. Germline CDR1 is SGDLS and CDR2 is YYNGEE. Here the CDR3 reads CASSVATSGGAKNTGELFF. CDR3 nucleotides: TGTGCCAGCAGCGTAGCGACTAGCGGGGGAGCCAAGAACACCGGGGAGCTGTTTTTT.

Many counts were recorded for this clonotype. V gene TRBV5-1 combines with J gene TRBJ2-5; TRBD1 agrees at 7 bases. Germline CDR1 SGHRS, CDR2 YFSETQ. CDR3 length: 15 residues. The V gene end was trimmed by 4 bases and the J gene end by 2 bases; junction bases not matched to a gene: 8. CDR3 sequence reads: CASSGGQVKQETQYF. CDR3 nucleotide sequence: TGCGCCAGCAGCGGCGGACAGGTGAAACAAGAGACCCAGTACTTC.

The chain has TRBV5-1 and TRBJ2-7; D remains ambiguous. The CDR3 runs 16 residues. CDR1 SGHRS and CDR2 YFSETQ come from the germline V gene. V lost 1 base to trimming and J lost 5 bases, with 19 bases between them. CDR3 amino acids: CASSLTIRTINHEQYF. CDR3 coding DNA: TGCGCCAGCAGCTTGACAATACGGACGATTAATCACGAGCAGTACTTC. The full variable domain, completed using reference TRBV5-1 and TRBJ2-7, is KAGVTQTPRYLIKTRGQQVTLSCSPISGHRSVSWYQQTPGQGLQFLFEYFSETQRNKGNFPGRFSGRQFSNSRSEMNVSTLELGDSALYLCASSLTIRTINHEQYFGPGTRLTVT.

This clonotype was seen repeatedly, ten times or more. The chain uses TRBV29-1 and TRBJ1-3, with a possible D match to TRBD1 (5 bases). This CDR3 has 14 amino acids. Trimming took off 4 bases at V and 5 bases at J, with 15 bases between the two ends. CDR1 SQVTM and CDR2 ANQGSEA come from the germline V gene. Here the CDR3 reads CSVVTGQLRNTIYF. Here the CDR3 DNA reads TGCAGCGTTGTAACCGGACAACTGCGAAACACCATATATTTT.

This clonotype occurred a few times. The chain links TRBV14 to TRBJ2-1; 8 bases are a match to TRBD2. The CDR3 spans 15 residues. Per the germline V gene, CDR1 is SGHDN and CDR2 is FVKESK. J gave up 3 bases and V 1 base, and 2 bases lay outside the gene matches. The CDR3 sequence is CASSQGTSFYNEQFF. The DNA of the CDR3 is TGTGCCAGCAGCCAAGGGACTAGCTTCTACAATGAGCAGTTCTTC.

This clonotype came up many times. The chain is built from TRBV5-1 and TRBJ1-4; no reliable D call. Germline V gives CDR1 SGHRS, CDR2 YFSETQ. This CDR3 is 15 amino acids long. Trimming removed 4 bases at V and 8 bases at J, with 18 bases between. The CDR3 loop is CASSDLGSKVEKLFF. In DNA form, the CDR3 reads TGCGCCAGCAGCGACCTGGGGTCGAAGGTGGAAAAACTGTTTTTT.

The chain is built from TRBV13 and TRBJ1-2; unclear D gene. The CDR3 is 15 residues long. Germline lookup yields CDR1 PRHDT and CDR2 FYEKMQ (reference sequence). V was trimmed by 0 bases and J by 4 bases, leaving 12 bases between them. The CDR3 region is CASSLGSRTLYGYTF. CDR3 coding DNA: TGTGCCAGCAGCTTAGGCAGTAGGACCCTCTATGGCTACACCTTC.

This clonotype was observed many times. The genes are TRBV9 and TRBJ2-5; 12 bases fit TRBD2. CDR3 size: 18 residues. CDR1 is SGDLS and CDR2 is YYNGEE in the germline V gene. The V and J ends lost 0 bases and 0 bases, in that order; junction bases with no gene match: 6. Here the CDR3 reads CASSVETSGSTYQETQYF. The CDR3 DNA sequence: TGTGCCAGCAGCGTAGAGACTAGCGGGAGTACTTACCAAGAGACCCAGTACTTC.

The table lists this clonotype with many counts. This chain uses TRBV10-3 with TRBJ1-6; 7 positions agree with TRBD1. Germline values: CDR1 ENHRY, CDR2 SYGVKD. This CDR3 has 16 amino acids. Losses at the gene ends were 0 bases for V and 3 bases for J; bases not matched to a gene: 2. The CDR3 region has the DNA TGTGCCATCAGTGAGTCGAACAGGGGCTATAATTCACCCCTCCACTTT. Its protein is CAISESNRGYNSPLHF.

The chain carries TRBV29-1 and TRBJ2-1, with D unclear. There are 11 residues in the CDR3. CDR1 is SQVTM and CDR2 is ANQGSEA in the germline V gene. Trimming cost V 8 bases and J 1 base, with 6 bases left between them. The DNA of the CDR3 is TGCAGCTACGGGTCCTACAATGAGCAGTTCTTC. This gives the protein CSYGSYNEQFF.

V and J are TRBV7-8 and TRBJ2-1; no definite D call. The V gene's germline CDR1 is SGHVS and CDR2 FQNEAQ. The CDR3 extends over 14 amino acids. Trimming took 7 bases from V and 0 from J, leaving 10 bases between them. CDR3 sequence reads: CASMQSSSYNEQFF. CDR3 coding DNA: TGTGCCAGCATGCAGTCCAGCTCCTACAATGAGCAGTTCTTC. The entire variable domain, with the rest obtained from reference TRBV7-8 and TRBJ2-1, is as follows: GAGVSQSPRYKVAKRGQDVALRCDPISGHVSLFWYQQALGQGPEFLTYFQNEAQLDKSGLPSDRFFAERPEGSVSTLKIQRTQQEDSAVYLCASMQSSSYNEQFFGPGTRLTVL.

This clonotype was picked up many times. The chain employs TRBV12-3 or TRBV12-4 and TRBJ2-7; D may be TRBD1 (5 bases). V lost 7 bases and J 4 bases, leaving 8 bases between the germline ends. The CDR3 runs to 11 residues. CDR3 DNA: TGTGCCAGCAACCAGGGATACGAGCAGTACTTC. It is translated as CASNQGYEQYF.

This clonotype was found many times. This chain links TRBV10-3 with TRBJ1-1, with D tentatively TRBD1 (6 bases). This CDR3 is 12 amino acids long. The V gene's germline CDR1 is ENHRY and CDR2 SYGVKD. V dropped 4 bases and J dropped 3 bases, with 6 bases sitting between them. The CDR3 here is CAISGQDTEAFF. Written as DNA, the CDR3 is TGTGCCATCAGTGGACAGGACACTGAAGCTTTCTTT.

The V call is TRBV20-1, the J call TRBJ2-7; D ambiguous. V lost 3 bases and J lost 3, with 9 bases in between. Germline V lookup: CDR1 DFQATT, CDR2 SNEGSKA (reference sequence). This CDR3 spans 12 amino acids. Written as DNA, the CDR3 is TGCAGTGCTAGTCGGGTAGTCTACGAGCAGTACTTC. As protein: CSASRVVYEQYF.

Ten or more counts support this clonotype. The rearrangement joins TRBV6-5 to TRBJ2-3; unclear D gene. The V end lost 0 bases, the J end lost 3 bases, and 13 bases lay between the germline ends. The CDR3 is 16 residues long. Germline lookup yields CDR1 MNHEY and CDR2 SVGAGI. The CDR3: CASSYSFGVATDTQYF. The CDR3, as DNA: TGTGCCAGCAGTTACTCGTTCGGAGTTGCGACAGATACGCAGTATTTT.